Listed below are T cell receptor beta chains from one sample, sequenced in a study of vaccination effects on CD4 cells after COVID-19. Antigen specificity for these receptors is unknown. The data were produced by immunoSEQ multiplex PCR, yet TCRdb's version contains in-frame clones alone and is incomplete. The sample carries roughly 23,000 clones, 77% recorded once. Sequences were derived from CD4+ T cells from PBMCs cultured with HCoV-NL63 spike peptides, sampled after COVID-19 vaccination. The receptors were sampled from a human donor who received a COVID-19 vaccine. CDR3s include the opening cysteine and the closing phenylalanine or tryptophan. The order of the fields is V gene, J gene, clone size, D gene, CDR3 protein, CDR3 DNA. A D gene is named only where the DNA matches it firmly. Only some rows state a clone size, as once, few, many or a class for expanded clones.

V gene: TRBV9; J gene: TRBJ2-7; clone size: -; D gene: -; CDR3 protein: CASSVGQGVSYEQYF; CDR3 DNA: TGTGCCAGCAGCGTAGGGCAAGGGGTTTCCTACGAGCAGTACTTC
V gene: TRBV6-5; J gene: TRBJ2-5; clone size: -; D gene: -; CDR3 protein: CASSYSNVETQYF; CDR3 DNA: TGTGCCAGCAGTTACTCGAATGTGGAGACCCAGTACTTC
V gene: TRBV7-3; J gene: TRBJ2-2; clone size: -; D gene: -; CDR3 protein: CASSLGPYTGELFF; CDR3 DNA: TGTGCCAGCAGCCTAGGACCGTACACCGGGGAGCTGTTTTTT
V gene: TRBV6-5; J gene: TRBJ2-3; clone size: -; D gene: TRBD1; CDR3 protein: CASADRAGTDTQYF; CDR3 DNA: TGTGCCAGCGCGGACAGGGCTGGCACAGATACGCAGTATTTT
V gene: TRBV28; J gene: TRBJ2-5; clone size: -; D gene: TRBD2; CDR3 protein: CASSLAGGPETQYF; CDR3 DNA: TGTGCCAGCAGTTTAGCGGGAGGGCCGGAGACCCAGTACTTC
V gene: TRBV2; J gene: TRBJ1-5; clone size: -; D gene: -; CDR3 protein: CASNPFDSQPQHF; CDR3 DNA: TGTGCCAGCAATCCCTTTGACAGTCAGCCCCAGCATTTT
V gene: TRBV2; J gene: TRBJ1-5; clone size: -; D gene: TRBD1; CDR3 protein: CASSLDRVVPRGSNQPQHF; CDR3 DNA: TGTGCCAGCAGCCTGGACAGGGTGGTACCCCGTGGGAGCAATCAGCCCCAGCATTTT
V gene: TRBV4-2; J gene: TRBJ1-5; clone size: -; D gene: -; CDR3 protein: CASSQDFDQPQHF; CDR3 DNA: TGTGCCAGCAGCCAAGATTTTGACCAGCCCCAGCATTTT
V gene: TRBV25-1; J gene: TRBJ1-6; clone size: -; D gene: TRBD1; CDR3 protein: CASSGDSSSSPLHF; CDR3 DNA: TGTGCCAGCAGTGGGGACAGCTCATCTTCACCCCTCCACTTT
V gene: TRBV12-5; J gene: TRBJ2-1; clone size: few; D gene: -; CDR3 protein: CASGSSPGLEFF; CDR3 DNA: TGTGCTAGTGGTTCCTCACCGGGACTGGAGTTCTTC
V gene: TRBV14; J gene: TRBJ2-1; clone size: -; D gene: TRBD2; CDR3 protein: CASSPMTSGGYNEQFF; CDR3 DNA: TGTGCCAGCAGCCCAATGACTAGCGGGGGCTACAATGAGCAGTTCTTC
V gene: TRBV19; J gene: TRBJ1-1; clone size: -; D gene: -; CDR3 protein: CASSISGGETEAFF; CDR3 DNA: TGTGCCAGTAGTATCTCGGGGGGGGAGACTGAAGCTTTCTTT
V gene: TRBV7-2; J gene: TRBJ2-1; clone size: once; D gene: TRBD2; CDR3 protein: CASSLQSLAGSEQFF; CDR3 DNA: TGTGCCAGCAGCTTACAATCGCTAGCGGGGAGCGAGCAGTTCTTC
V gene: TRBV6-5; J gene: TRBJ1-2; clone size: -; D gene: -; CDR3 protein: CASRRGGTNYGYTF; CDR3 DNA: TGTGCCAGCAGACGGGGGGGGACTAACTATGGCTACACCTTC
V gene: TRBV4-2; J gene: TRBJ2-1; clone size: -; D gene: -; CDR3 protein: CASSQDWWGTYNEQFF; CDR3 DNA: TGTGCCAGCAGCCAAGACTGGTGGGGGACCTACAATGAGCAGTTCTTC
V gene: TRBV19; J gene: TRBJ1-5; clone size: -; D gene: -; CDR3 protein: CASRELTGKRRNQPQHF; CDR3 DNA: TGTGCCAGTAGGGAACTTACAGGGAAAAGGCGGAATCAGCCCCAGCATTTT
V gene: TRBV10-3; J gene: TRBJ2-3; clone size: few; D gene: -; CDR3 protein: CAISEVGGGGTDTQYF; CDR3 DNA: TGTGCCATCAGTGAGGTGGGCGGAGGTGGCACAGATACGCAGTATTTT
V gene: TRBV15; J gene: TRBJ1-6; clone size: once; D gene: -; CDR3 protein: CATSPGHLDSPLHF; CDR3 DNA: TGTGCCACCAGCCCGGGACACCTGGATTCACCCCTCCACTTT
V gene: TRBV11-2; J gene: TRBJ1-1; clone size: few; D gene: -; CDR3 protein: CASSLDPGTTEAFF; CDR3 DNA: TGTGCCAGCAGCTTAGACCCAGGGACCACTGAAGCTTTCTTT
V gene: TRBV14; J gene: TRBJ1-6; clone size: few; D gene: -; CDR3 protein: CASSQETRNSPLHF; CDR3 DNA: TGTGCCAGCAGCCAAGAGACGAGGAATTCACCCCTCCACTTT
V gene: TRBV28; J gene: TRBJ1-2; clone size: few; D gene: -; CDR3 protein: CASSPFAFGYTF; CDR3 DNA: TGTGCCAGCAGCCCCTTTGCCTTTGGCTACACCTTC
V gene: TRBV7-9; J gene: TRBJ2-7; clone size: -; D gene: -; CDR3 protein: CASSPQNEQYF; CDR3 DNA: TGTGCCAGCAGCCCCCAAAACGAGCAGTACTTC
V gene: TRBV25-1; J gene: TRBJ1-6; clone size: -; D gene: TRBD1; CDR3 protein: CASSLGGAGGNSPLHF; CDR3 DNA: TGTGCCAGCAGTCTGGGCGGGGCAGGGGGAAATTCACCCCTCCACTTT
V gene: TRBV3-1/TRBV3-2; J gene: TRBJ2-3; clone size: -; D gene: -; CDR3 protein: CASSLRTGAADTQYF; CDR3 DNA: TGTGCCAGCAGTCTCCGGACTGGGGCCGCAGATACGCAGTATTTT
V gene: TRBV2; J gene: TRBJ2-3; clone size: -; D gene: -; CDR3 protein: CASPPGRTDTQYF; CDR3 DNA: TGTGCCAGCCCGCCGGGGCGCACAGATACGCAGTATTTT
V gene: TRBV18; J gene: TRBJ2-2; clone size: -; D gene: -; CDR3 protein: CASSPDWSVTRELFF; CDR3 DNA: TGTGCCAGCTCACCGGACTGGTCCGTTACGCGGGAGCTGTTTTTT
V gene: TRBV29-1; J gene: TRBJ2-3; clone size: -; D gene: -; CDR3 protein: CSVEGASAGGGTDTQYF; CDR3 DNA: TGCAGCGTTGAAGGCGCCTCGGCGGGTGGTGGCACAGATACGCAGTATTTT
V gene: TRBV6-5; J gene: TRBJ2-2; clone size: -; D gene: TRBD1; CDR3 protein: CASRGTGANTGELFF; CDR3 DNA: TGTGCCAGCAGGGGGACAGGCGCGAACACCGGGGAGCTGTTTTTT
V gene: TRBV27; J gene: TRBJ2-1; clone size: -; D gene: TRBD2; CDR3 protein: CASSPPIAGEGNEQFF; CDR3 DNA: TGTGCCAGCAGTCCCCCCATAGCGGGAGAGGGAAATGAGCAGTTCTTC
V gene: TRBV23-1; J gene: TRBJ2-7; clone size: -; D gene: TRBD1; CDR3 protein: CASSRSQDRAGQYF; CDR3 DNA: TGCGCCAGCAGTCGCTCCCAAGACAGGGCGGGGCAGTACTTC
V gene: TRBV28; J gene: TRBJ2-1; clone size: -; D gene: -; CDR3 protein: CASTSSGAPSSYNEQFF; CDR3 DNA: TGTGCCAGCACTTCTTCAGGGGCCCCAAGCTCCTACAATGAGCAGTTCTTC
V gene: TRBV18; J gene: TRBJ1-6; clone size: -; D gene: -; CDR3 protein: CASSTSGNGSPLHF; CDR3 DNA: TGTGCCAGCTCAACCAGCGGGAATGGATCACCCCTCCACTTT
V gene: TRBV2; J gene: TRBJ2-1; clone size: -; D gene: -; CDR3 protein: CASRGGDNEQFF; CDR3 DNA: TGTGCCAGCAGAGGTGGAGACAATGAGCAGTTCTTC
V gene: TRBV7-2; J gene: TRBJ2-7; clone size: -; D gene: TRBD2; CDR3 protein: CASSLDWLAGGLADF; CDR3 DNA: TGTGCCAGCAGCTTAGACTGGTTAGCTGGGGGACTAGCGGACTTC
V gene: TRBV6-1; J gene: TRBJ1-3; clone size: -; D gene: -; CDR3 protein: CASSEAGSGNTIYF; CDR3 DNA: TGTGCCAGCAGTGAAGCAGGGTCTGGAAACACCATATATTTT
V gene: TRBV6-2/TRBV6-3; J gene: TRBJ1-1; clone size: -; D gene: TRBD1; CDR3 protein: CASSYDRGKTEAFF; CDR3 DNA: TGTGCCAGCAGTTACGACAGGGGAAAGACTGAAGCTTTCTTT